This T cell receptor (beta chain) was found in a study of T cells in Graves' hyperthyroidism and ophthalmopathy (dated by TCRdb to 2018 to 2020). For the study in its entirety: Peripheral blood samples were taken at the time of initial diagnosis, prior to any treatment. TCR Vbeta CDR3 sequencing of roughly 140 peripheral blood samples (43 ophthalmopathy, roughly 72 hyperthyroidism and 17 progressor patients) is reported in the paper. In about six Graves' hyperthyroidism patients, the study also compared T-cell repertoires from thyroid tissue with T-cell repertoires from blood. To identify TCR V-J signatures that set the groups apart, the researchers used a discovery cohort of 90 to 100 patients, made up of 40 to 45 with Graves' ophthalmopathy and 57 with stable Graves' hyperthyroidism. After blood sampling, hyperthyroidism patients were treated with methimazole at a starting dose of 30 mg daily, and ophthalmopathy patients were treated with high-dose intravenous methylprednisolone. Prospective prediction of ophthalmopathy was tested in an independent validation cohort of 18 to 20 hyperthyroidism patients and 15 to 17 patients who later progressed to ophthalmopathy. The roughly 100 discovery patients were divided at random into training and test sets in a 7:3 ratio. Overall study results and their limits: In cross-validation, a model built on a 13 V-J signature told ophthalmopathy apart from stable hyperthyroidism with approximately 90% sensitivity and 81% to 82% specificity, and in testing the same model reached 80%/75%. No statistical method was used to fix the sample size in advance, and group allocation was not hidden from the investigators. Blood samples also contained most of the expanded thyroid clonotypes (frequency above 0.001), which suggests that blood repertoires may reflect thyroid immune responses. During validation, the model predicted progression to ophthalmopathy a median of around 7 months ahead of onset, with approximately 70% sensitivity and 72.22% specificity.

In this sample, this clonotype turned up many times. Its antigen is still unknown. No quality values exist for individual bases; no much larger clone is one base distant. V and J are truncated by 3 bases and 3 bases respectively, leaving an intervening sequence of 14 bases. Reading from cysteine to phenylalanine, the CDR3 counts 15 amino acids. Only the CDR3 DNA is retained, 45 bases long and in frame from the first base. Sequences DFQATT (CDR1) and SNEGSKA (CDR2) are obtained from the germline V gene (reference sequence). The TCR beta CDR3 regions were amplified from RNA transcripts. For the first round of RT-PCR on the TCR CDR3, the HTBI primer set was used together with the Qiagen OneStep RT-PCR kit. Libraries were constructed in a second round of multiplex PCR, after which size selection and purification were performed. Libraries were sequenced paired-end with 100 bp reads on an Illumina HiSeq2000. As for how the authors treated the data: SOAPnuke was used to process the raw data, with reads discarded if the reads contained adapters or uncalled bases, had a mean Phred below 15, or lacked an exact constant-primer or identifier match. High-quality paired reads were merged using COPE v1.2.5, and each unique nucleotide sequence was defined as a clonotype. Clonotypes were aligned to IMGT TRBV, TRBD and TRBJ reference segments using MiTCR v1.1. The analysis included only V-J combinations with a frequency above 0.0001, which together covered 99% to 99.2% of the repertoires. The TCS score was defined as the ratio of F50 (clonal expansion) to E x V (chaos), calculated using BLOSUM62-based TCRdist between CDR3 peptides within each V-J. Welch's t-statistics and random forest reduced around 520 V-J features to fewer than 15, which were used in a naive Bayes classifier (R e1071). Using fastp at Q25 and MiXCR, TCRdb reprocessed the public reads and kept productive beta chains. Each CDR3 protein gets just one entry, which takes the most common genes and DNA from the rows behind it. TCRdb assigned the V and J calls; the authors' analysis was not used. This sample holds about 350,000 distinct CDR3 sequences; roughly 15% were observed only once. The leading ten clones occupy 30% to 40% of the sample.

Ophthalmopathy patients had moderately to severely active disease, with a Clinical Activity Score of 3 or more, a NOSPECS grade of 4 or more, and a disease duration of less than 3 months. Patients with uncontrolled infections, other autoimmune diseases, pregnancy or lactation were excluded. Diagnoses were based on clinical symptoms, serum thyroxine and TRAb, thyroid ultrasound and orbital computed tomography. PBMCs were isolated from about 9.1 ml of fresh peripheral blood by Ficoll-Paque density gradient centrifugation. Total RNA was extracted using Trizol reagent, and RNA quality was assessed on an Agilent 2100 Bioanalyzer.

The source material was blood. The rearrangement joined TRBV20-1 to TRBJ1-4; a confident D gene designation cannot be given. This clonotype was obtained from a woman between 40 and 50 years old with Graves' ophthalmopathy. The CDR3: CSASRRSPSNEKLFF. The DNA reads TGCAGTGCTAGTCGCAGGTCGCCATCTAATGAAAAACTGTTTTTT.